A single sample is the source of the 5 T cell receptor beta chains below, sequenced in a study of PD-L1 blockade in urothelial cancer. The repertoire was sequenced with immunoSEQ multiplex PCR; TCRdb's copy has only in-frame clones and lacks some. The sample carries about 51,000 clones, 88% recorded once. This sample's time point: peripheral blood 6 weeks after treatment start. The starting material was PBMCs, obtained around atezolizumab (anti-PD-L1) treatment. The receptors here all came from a man aged 55-75 years with urothelial cancer.

This chain connects TRBV7-3 to TRBJ2-1; D call uncertain. CDR3 length: 15 amino acids. Deletions cut 2 bases from V and 5 bases from J, with 13 bases between. Germline CDR1 is SGHTA and CDR2 is FQGTGA. The CDR3 is CASSLGSAWNNEQFF. In DNA form, the CDR3 reads TGTGCCAGCAGCTTAGGGTCAGCGTGGAACAATGAGCAGTTCTTC. Full variable domain (outside the CDR3, taken from reference TRBV7-3 and TRBJ2-1): GAGVSQTPSNKVTEKGKYVELRCDPISGHTALYWYRQSLGQGPEFLIYFQGTGAADDSGLPNDRFFAVRPEGSVSTLKIQRTERGDSAVYLCASSLGSAWNNEQFFGPGTRLTVL.

This sequence joins TRBV5-6 and TRBJ2-5; TRBD1 might be the D (5 bases). Trimming removed 0 bases at V and 7 bases at J, with 16 bases between. CDR1 SGHDT and CDR2 YYEEEE come from the germline V gene. The CDR3 loop spans 15 amino acids. CDR3 amino acids: CASSLVAGPWGTQYF. Written as DNA, the CDR3 is TGTGCCAGCAGCTTGGTGGCAGGGCCATGGGGGACCCAGTACTTC.

The gene calls are TRBV5-1 and TRBJ1-4; TRBD1 is a possible D gene (6 bases). V was shortened by 5 bases and J by 4 bases, with 12 bases between the two germline ends. The CDR3 consists of 14 residues. Germline lookup yields CDR1 SGHRS and CDR2 YFSETQ. In DNA form, the CDR3 reads TGCGCCAGCAGTTCGACAGGCAGTAATGAAAAACTGTTTTTT. Its protein product is CASSSTGSNEKLFF. Combining the CDR3 with reference TRBV5-1 and TRBJ1-4 gives the whole variable domain KAGVTQTPRYLIKTRGQQVTLSCSPISGHRSVSWYQQTPGQGLQFLFEYFSETQRNKGNFPGRFSGRQFSNSRSEMNVSTLELGDSALYLCASSSTGSNEKLFFGSGTQLSVL.

This rearrangement joins TRBV30 to TRBJ2-5; D is perhaps TRBD1 (5 bases). Germline loops: CDR1 GTSNPN, CDR2 SVGIG (reference sequence). CDR3 length: 15 amino acids. V shed 2 bases and J shed 4 bases, with 17 bases lying between them. CDR3 sequence: CAWSYRNSWGETQYF. The DNA for the CDR3 is TGTGCCTGGAGTTACAGGAACAGCTGGGGAGAGACCCAGTACTTC.

This sequence joins TRBV7-2 and TRBJ2-1; a weak D match, TRBD2 (6 bases). There are 16 residues in the CDR3. The V gene's germline CDR1 is SGHTA and CDR2 FQGNSA. Trimming took 1 base from V and 8 from J, leaving 18 bases between them. The CDR3 DNA follows: TGTGCCAGCAGCTTAGTACGACTAGGGTTTCTCGATGAGCAGTTCTTC. It codes for CASSLVRLGFLDEQFF.